This TCR beta chain derives from a study of T-cell reconstitution after alpha-beta-depleted transplantation in children. Construction of the TCRbeta library involved unique molecular identifiers. TCRdb re-called the PCR reads through MiXCR, storing one row per CDR3 protein. The sample lists 900,000 or so distinct CDR3 sequences, around 15% occurring once. Whole-study results and caveats: Certain patients had high TCRbeta diversity at day 60, and it came from recipient T cells and thymic progenitors that survived. At one year after transplant, newly produced T cells mostly accounted for T-cell counts and diversity. Where alpha-beta T cells came from about two months after transplant was reportedly several hundred expanded graft clones.

V was pared by 3 bases and J by 5 bases, with 9 bases of the junction left unmatched. There are 16 residues in the CDR3. Germline V CDR1 and CDR2: SGHRS, YFSETQ. About this clonotype: What it recognizes is unknown.

Material: PBMCs, mostly from graft donor cells, obtained 360 days after TCRalphabeta/CD19-depleted stem cell transplant. The TCR sequence derives from a male patient between 5 and 17 years old who had a stem cell transplant for acute lymphoblastic leukemia, so the T cells may come from the graft donor. The J gene is TRBJ2-7, the V gene TRBV5-1, with 12 nucleotides matching TRBD1. The CDR3 spells CASSSAGQGALDEQYF. The CDR3 DNA reads TGCGCCAGCAGCTCAGCGGGACAGGGGGCTTTAGACGAGCAGTACTTC.